The TCR beta chain described here comes from a study of blood T cell repertoires in COVID-19 (dated by TCRdb to between 2020 and 2021). General notes on the study: ImmuneRACE Cohort 3 recovered participants were defined by two consecutive negative NP/OP PCR tests, healthcare professional clearance, or symptom resolution. The prospective study material was composed of cDNA or gDNA derived from T cells, B-cell-depleted T cells, or PBMCs. The collaborator samples originated in the United States, Italy and Spain and spanned the acute and convalescent phases of COVID-19. The repertoires were released in a freely available public database intended as a resource for research on the immune response to SARS-CoV-2. The dataset comprised deeply sampled blood TCRbeta repertoires from subjects exposed to, actively infected with, or recovered from COVID-19. Where HLA class I and class II types were available, the types were taken from metadata supplied by the sample provider, not from assay-based typing. The sample metadata nearly always contained a de-identified subject ID, COVID-19 status, age in years and sex. The samples were drawn from two sources: the first 160 participants of the ongoing ImmuneRACE study, and 1,000 to 1,500 subjects contributed by 6 global collaborators. Findings and caveats that apply to the study as a whole: The quantity of clinical and demographic metadata differed by source and by participant and was supplied without curation.

The immunoSEQ Assay, a bias-controlled multiplex PCR, was used to amplify TCRbeta CDR3 regions from genomic DNA. On the authors' methods: The number of nucleated cells in each sample was estimated by amplification of reference gene primers within the assay. Sequence reads were collapsed and filtered to measure the absolute abundance of every unique TCRbeta CDR3 rearrangement. For each sample, productive Simpson clonality was calculated as the square root of Simpson's diversity index across productive rearrangements. The clones in this table, taken by TCRdb from immuneACCESS, are in-frame only. Not every clone is retained; where verified, under half of the shortfall comes from an unresolved V gene, and the cause of the rest is unknown. V and J calls and clone size come straight from that table; D and trimming were deduced from the DNA. The sample includes over 250,000 clones, with approximately 90% observed a single time. Together, the top ten hold 2% to 2.5% of the sample.

For this clone: The antigen it recognizes is unknown. The sample holds no much larger clone one base away, and base qualities are not on file.

Enrolling through a virtual design, the prospective study's participants ranged in age from roughly 18 to 90 years and lived across about two dozen United States geographic areas. In the prospective study, cohorts were assigned on the basis of participant-reported clinical history obtained from a screening survey and a study questionnaire. In the prospective study, mobile phlebotomists collected whole blood, serum and a nasopharyngeal or oropharyngeal swab from each participant. Prospective study participants could optionally give additional blood draws and questionnaires over an approximately two-month period. Before DNA extraction, blood samples from the prospective study were shipped at room temperature or frozen. From V the trimming removes 7 bases and from J it removes 4 bases, while the gene matches leave 7 bases of the junction unaccounted for. Inclusive of the bounding cysteine and phenylalanine, the CDR3 is 14 residues long. Kept here is only the CDR3 DNA, which spans 42 bases and is read in frame from base 1. CDR1 and CDR2, per the germline V gene, are SQVTM and ANQGSEA.

The rearranged chain carries TRBV29-1 and TRBJ2-1, with 10 junctional bases fitting TRBD2. The TCR comes from a woman in her fifties or sixties in a cohort exposed to, infected with or recovered from COVID-19 (not recorded which). Sequenced sample: PBMCs or T cells enriched from blood (not recorded which). The nucleotide sequence reads as follows: TGCAGCGGGAAAACTAGCGGGGCTTACAATGAGCAGTTCTTC. The translation is CSGKTSGAYNEQFF.